This T cell receptor (beta chain) is from a study of CD8+CD57+ T cells in acquired aplastic anemia. Study overall: When averaged, DNA from sorted CD4+ and CD8+ cells came to 3.2 ug.

The germline CDR1 and CDR2 sequences are SGHTA and FQGNSA. The CDR3 contains 14 residues. The V end was cut by 5 bases, the J end by 2 bases, with 13 bases between. Individuals selected for sequencing had exhibited CD8+CD57+ cell expansion on flow cytometry. Severe acquired aplastic anemia was diagnosed in all patients. TCR beta VDJ and CDR3 were profiled, and genomic DNA was the template. TCRdb processed the reads anew with MiXCR; each CDR3 protein has one entry. The data show approximately 300,000 distinct CDR3 sequences, 45% to 65% seen once. The sample comprised sorted CD4+, CD8+, or CD8+CD57+ T cells (not recorded which) from PBMCs. This chain joins TRBV7-2 and TRBJ2-7; possibly TRBD1 for D (5 bases). The clonotype originates from a human donor with aplastic anemia. The CDR3 DNA sequence: TGTGCCAGCAGCCGCCGACAGAGAGCCTACGAGCAGTACTTC. It translates to CASSRRQRAYEQYF. The full variable domain, rest sourced from reference TRBV7-2 and TRBJ2-7, is GAGVSQSPSNKVTEKGKDVELRCDPISGHTALYWYRQSLGQGLEFLIYFQGNSAPDKSGLPSDRFSAERTGGSVSTLTIQRTQQEDSAVYLCASSRRQRAYEQYFGPGTRLTVT.